This T cell receptor beta chain comes out of a study of OX40 agonist ivuxolimab in advanced cancers. Study-wide background: Patients assigned to dose escalation were diagnosed with hepatocellular carcinoma, melanoma, renal cell or head and neck cancer.

Study-level findings and limits: By week 6 at 0.1 to 3.0 mg/kg, blood CD4+ and CD8+ T cells had expanded clonally.

CDR1 is SGHRS and CDR2 is YFSETQ in the germline V gene. V lost 0 bases to trimming and J lost 4 bases, with 25 bases between them. CDR3 length: 19 amino acids. Notes on this clone: Its antigen is still unknown.

The protocol was immunoSEQ multiplex PCR, while the TCRdb copy is restricted to in-frame clones and leaves out a portion. The sample includes roughly 76,000 clones, about 94% of them seen just once. The gene calls are TRBV5-1 and TRBJ1-2, with D tentatively TRBD1 (6 bases). This receptor was obtained from an adult with an advanced solid tumor such as melanoma, head and neck, liver or kidney cancer. The sample here was CD4+ or CD8+ T cells sorted from blood, taken in a trial of the OX40 agonist ivuxolimab. CDR3 sequence: CASSLVPPSEGVIVYGYTF. In nucleotides, the CDR3 is TGCGCCAGCAGCTTGGTACCACCATCTGAGGGGGTGATAGTCTATGGCTACACCTTC.